Listed below are T cell receptor beta chains from one sample, sequenced in a study of identical twins. TCRdb re-derived calls from the 5' RACE reads in MiXCR, one entry per CDR3 protein. This table holds about 810,000 distinct CDR3 sequences, more than 9% found once. These records were also assigned to another study, of yellow fever vaccine responses in identical twins.

Sequencing input: PBMCs. The source of these receptors is a woman under 30 in good health. Each CDR3 is given with its conserved first and last residue. A D gene is named only where the DNA matches it firmly. Some rows have no size entry. The others give once, few or many, or a class for an expanded clone.

CDR3 length	D gene	J gene	clone size	V gene	CDR3 DNA	CDR3 protein
15	NA	TRBJ1-5	NA	TRBV20-1	TGCAGTGCTAGGGGAAGGACAGCCAGCAATCAGCCCCAGCATTTT	CSARGRTASNQPQHF
14	NA	TRBJ1-1	many	TRBV9	TGTGCCAGCAGCGAACAAGGGAGGGATACTGAAGCTTTCTTT	CASSEQGRDTEAFF
15	NA	TRBJ2-1	NA	TRBV11-2	TGTGCCAGCAGCCCCATGGGGTCTTACTACAATGAGCAGTTCTTC	CASSPMGSYYNEQFF
17	TRBD2	TRBJ2-1	few	TRBV7-2	TGTGCCAGCAGCTTAGGAGCTAGCGGGAGCTCCTACAATGAGCAGTTCTTC	CASSLGASGSSYNEQFF
14	TRBD2	TRBJ2-5	NA	TRBV15	TGTGCCACCCGGACTAGCGGGGGCCTTGAGACCCAGTACTTC	CATRTSGGLETQYF
16	TRBD2	TRBJ2-3	many	TRBV7-9	TGTGCCAGCAGACAGACTAGCCGACCTAGCACAGATACGCAGTATTTT	CASRQTSRPSTDTQYF
15	TRBD2	TRBJ2-3	many	TRBV4-1	TGCGCCAGCAGCGATAAAGGGGAGGGGCCAGATACGCAGTATTTT	CASSDKGEGPDTQYF
18	NA	TRBJ2-1	few	TRBV12-3/TRBV12-4	TGTGCCAGCAGTTTCAGCTACGCGTGGGGCGGATCGAACAATGAGCAGTTCTTC	CASSFSYAWGGSNNEQFF
15	TRBD2	TRBJ2-1	few	TRBV9	TGTGCCAGCAGCCTGATAGCGGGAGGGTGGGATGAGCAGTTCTTC	CASSLIAGGWDEQFF
15	NA	TRBJ2-1	few	TRBV27	TGTGCCAGCAGTTACAGGAGAAACTCCTACAATGAGCAGTTCTTC	CASSYRRNSYNEQFF
17	NA	TRBJ2-7	few	TRBV3-1	TGTGCCAGCAGCCAAGTGGGATGGAGCGGAAGCTCCTACGAGCAGTACTTC	CASSQVGWSGSSYEQYF
18	TRBD2	TRBJ2-3	many	TRBV4-2	TGTGCCAGCAGCCAAGATGGGACTAGTTGGACAAGCACAGATACGCAGTATTTT	CASSQDGTSWTSTDTQYF
14	TRBD2	TRBJ2-1	many	TRBV29-1	TGCAGCGTTGAGTTCGGACTAGGCTTAAATGAGCAGTTCTTC	CSVEFGLGLNEQFF
12	NA	TRBJ2-5	few	TRBV20-1	TGCAGTGCTCGTGGACCCGAAGAGACCCAGTACTTC	CSARGPEETQYF
17	TRBD2	TRBJ2-1	few	TRBV15	TGTGCCACCAGCGGGGGGACTAGCGGGAGGGTTAGGAATGAGCAGTTCTTC	CATSGGTSGRVRNEQFF
17	TRBD1	TRBJ1-3	NA	TRBV3-1	TGTGCCAGCAGCCAAGGCCCCCCGGCAGGGGGCTCTTCCCCCATATATTTT	CASSQGPPAGGSSPIYF
16	TRBD2	TRBJ2-7	few	TRBV19	TGTGCCAGTAGTATAGCTAGCGGGACCATCGGGAACGAGCAGTACTTC	CASSIASGTIGNEQYF
16	NA	TRBJ2-7	NA	TRBV6-1	TGTGCCAGCAGTGAGGGGTTTGTGGCGGACCCCTACGAGCAGTACTTC	CASSEGFVADPYEQYF
15	TRBD1	TRBJ1-3	few	TRBV6-1	TGTGCCAGCAGAATCGGACAGGTCTCTGGAAACACCATATATTTT	CASRIGQVSGNTIYF
15	TRBD2	TRBJ2-2	many	TRBV12-3/TRBV12-4	TGTGCCAGCAGTTTGCGGGAGGGCCCTGCCGGGGAGCTGTTTTTT	CASSLREGPAGELFF
15	NA	TRBJ1-6	few	TRBV20-1	TGCAGTGCTAGGGATCTCGGAGGGCAGAATTCACCCCTCCACTTT	CSARDLGGQNSPLHF
13	NA	TRBJ2-7	NA	TRBV7-9	TGTGCCAGCCAGAGGGCCCAGAGCAACGAGCAGTACTTC	CASQRAQSNEQYF
16	TRBD2	TRBJ2-5	few	TRBV20-1	TGCAGTGCTAGACTTGGTAGCGGGAGGTTACTGGAGACCCAGTACTTC	CSARLGSGRLLETQYF
12	TRBD2	TRBJ2-7	once	TRBV20-1	TGCAGTCCACCGGGACTAGCGGGAAAGCAGTACTTC	CSPPGLAGKQYF
13	TRBD1	TRBJ2-1	NA	TRBV6-1	TGTGCCAGCAGCCGGGACAGGTCGGATGAGCAGTTCTTC	CASSRDRSDEQFF
14	TRBD2	TRBJ2-3	NA	TRBV5-1	TGCGCCAGCACAACTAGCGGGAGCTCAGATACGCAGTATTTT	CASTTSGSSDTQYF